This T cell receptor beta chain derives from a study of blood T cell repertoires in COVID-19. Study-wide background: Acute-phase and convalescent COVID-19 samples originated in the United States, Italy and Spain. In each case, the material was cDNA or gDNA derived from T cells, B-cell-depleted T cells, or PBMCs.

The V gene's germline CDR1 is LGHNA and CDR2 YNFKEQ. V was pared by 1 base and J by 4 bases, with 19 bases between. CDR3 length: 17 amino acids. As handled by the study authors: Reference gene primer amplification gave estimated nucleated cell counts. Clones were read by immunoSEQ multiplex PCR, and TCRdb kept only the in-frame ones, dropping some. The D gene and trimming were derived from the DNA, and the V and J assignments and clone size from that table. Among more than 100,000 clones listed, 87% were seen once. Sequenced material: peripheral blood. The chain carries TRBV4-2 and TRBJ1-1; D gene unclear. This TCR derives from a woman aged 70-85 years with acute or convalescent COVID-19. CDR3 sequence (DNA): TGTGCCAGCAGCCAAGTTTCTTCGGGGTTCTTGGGCACTGAAGCTTTCTTT. Translated: CASSQVSSGFLGTEAFF.